These 24 T cell receptor beta chains originate from one sample sequenced in a study of blood T cell repertoires in COVID-19. Sequencing was performed with immunoSEQ multiplex PCR; in TCRdb, only in-frame clones are kept and a portion is missing. This table holds roughly 78,000 clones, around 90% found once. The source material was peripheral blood. The origin of the receptors is a man in his forties or fifties with acute or convalescent COVID-19.

The rearrangement joins TRBV7-2 to TRBJ2-5, with TRBD2 as a possible D gene (6 bases). This CDR3 is built from 15 residues. Germline CDR1 SGHTA, CDR2 FQGNSA. Trimming left V 2 bases short and J 0 bases short, with 10 bases between. The CDR3 DNA sequence: TGTGCCAGCAGCTTAATGGCGGGAAACCAAGAGACCCAGTACTTC. Protein product: CASSLMAGNQETQYF.

The CDR3 loop is CASSPSPTSGTQPPTDTQYF. The CDR3 DNA is TGTGCCAGCAGTCCCTCCCCGACTAGCGGGACACAACCTCCCACAGATACGCAGTATTTT. The chain joins TRBV28 to TRBJ2-3, with 11 nucleotides matching TRBD2. Germline values: CDR1 MDHEN, CDR2 SYDVKM. CDR3 size: 20 residues. Trimming removed 5 bases from V and 2 bases from J; junction bases left unmatched: 18.

The gene calls are TRBV11-2 and TRBJ2-6, with TRBD2 as a possible D gene (5 bases). From germline, CDR1 is SGHAT and CDR2 FQNNGV. V shed 7 bases and J shed 4 bases, with 8 bases lying between them. The CDR3 covers 13 residues. The CDR3 sequence is CASTTGGANVLTF. DNA for the CDR3: TGTGCCAGCACGACGGGGGGGGCCAACGTCCTGACTTTC.

In this sample, this clone turned up once. The chain has TRBV24-1 and TRBJ2-1; 11 bases fit TRBD1. V was clipped by 3 bases and J by 7 bases; unmatched bases: 4. From germline, CDR1 is KGHDR and CDR2 SFDVKD. The CDR3 totals 15 residues. Here the CDR3 reads CATSDGTGGRNEQFF. DNA for the CDR3: TGTGCCACCAGTGATGGGACAGGGGGTAGGAATGAGCAGTTCTTC.

V gene TRBV29-1 combines with J gene TRBJ2-4, with D tentatively TRBD1 (6 bases). V was clipped by 2 bases and J by 2 bases, with 16 bases between them. Germline V gene sequence: CDR1 SQVTM, CDR2 ANQGSEA. The CDR3 extends over 16 amino acids. The CDR3 is CSVEKLGRGSKNIQYF. Written as DNA, the CDR3 is TGCAGCGTTGAAAAATTAGGCAGGGGCTCCAAAAACATTCAGTACTTC.

The chain uses TRBV11-2 and TRBJ2-3; possibly TRBD2 for D (6 bases). Germline assignment: CDR1 SGHAT and CDR2 FQNNGV. V dropped 5 bases and J dropped 5 bases, with 8 bases sitting between them. This CDR3 is built from 12 residues. For the CDR3, the DNA is TGTGCCAGCAGCCGTAGCGGAGATACGCAGTATTTT. Its protein product is CASSRSGDTQYF.

This clone appeared once. The chain employs TRBV15 and TRBJ1-2; D is uncertain. This CDR3 is 14 amino acids long. The germline V gene has CDR1 LNHNV and CDR2 YYDKDF (reference sequence). V lost 5 bases to trimming and J lost 0 bases, with 10 bases between them. The CDR3 DNA reads TGTGCCACCAGCGGGAGTCTGGCTAACTATGGCTACACCTTC. It yields the protein CATSGSLANYGYTF.

The chain carries TRBV6-1 and TRBJ2-2; tentatively, D is TRBD1 (6 bases). The CDR3 consists of 14 residues. Germline CDR1 reads MNHNS; CDR2 reads SASEGT. Trimming removed 7 bases at V and 2 bases at J, with 11 bases between. The CDR3 DNA reads TGTGCCAGCACCTTGGACAGAAACACCGGGGAGCTGTTTTTT. Translated, it gives CASTLDRNTGELFF.

CDR3 loop: CASSSTGILAEAFF. The CDR3 nucleotides read TGCGCCAGCAGCTCGACAGGGATTCTCGCTGAAGCTTTCTTT. The gene calls are TRBV5-1 and TRBJ1-1, with TRBD1 identical over 7 bases. The CDR3 loop spans 14 amino acids. CDR1 SGHRS and CDR2 YFSETQ come from the germline V gene. The J segment lost 6 bases and the V segment lost 3 bases, leaving 8 bases of the junction unmatched.

This clone was seen once. The V and J genes are TRBV27 and TRBJ2-7, with 9 positions matching TRBD1. Germline V gene data show CDR1 as MNHEY and CDR2 as SMNVEV (reference sequence). CDR3 length equals 14 residues. The V gene end was trimmed by 5 bases and the J gene end by 4 bases; junction bases not matched to a gene: 6. CDR3 residues: CASSTTGGGYEQYF. CDR3 DNA sequence: TGTGCCAGCAGTACGACAGGGGGGGGTTACGAGCAGTACTTC.

The genes are TRBV2 and TRBJ2-3; TRBD1 matches 9 bases. V dropped 6 bases and J dropped 2; count of bases not matched to a gene: 9. CDR3 length: 16 residues. Germline V CDR1 and CDR2: SNHLY, FYNNEI. CDR3: CASRARDRVLTDTQYF. CDR3 nucleotides: TGTGCCAGCAGGGCGCGGGACAGGGTCCTCACAGATACGCAGTATTTT.

The genes are TRBV14 and TRBJ1-1; TRBD1 agrees at 12 bases. With V trimmed by 0 bases and J by 4 bases, 24 bases remained unmatched. The CDR3 has 23 residues. Germline CDR1 SGHDN, CDR2 FVKESK. The CDR3 coding sequence is TGTGCCAGCAGCCAAGATCCCGCGGGACAGGGGGCGAAAACTGCCTGGTTCGGCACTGAAGCTTTCTTT. As protein: CASSQDPAGQGAKTAWFGTEAFF.

The J gene is TRBJ2-3, the V gene TRBV10-3; 11 bases are a match to TRBD1. The V and J ends lost 5 bases and 5 bases, in that order; junction bases with no gene match: 3. Germline CDR1 ENHRY, CDR2 SYGVKD. The CDR3 length is 14 residues. This chain's CDR3 is CAISRTGGKDTQYF. In nucleotides, the CDR3 is TGTGCCATCAGTCGGACAGGGGGCAAAGATACGCAGTATTTT.

The CDR3 reads CASRIGTANTGELFF. The CDR3 DNA reads as TGTGCCAGTAGGATCGGGACAGCGAACACCGGGGAGCTGTTTTTT. V gene TRBV19 combines with J gene TRBJ2-2, with TRBD1 matching 7 bases. V lost 6 bases to trimming and J lost 0 bases; unmatched junction nucleotides: 4. CDR1 and CDR2 (germline): LNHDA, SQIVND (reference sequence). The CDR3 runs to 15 residues.

The CDR3 DNA reads as TGTGCCAGCAGCTTAATGAGTTCGGGTAACTCCTACAATGAGCAGTTCTTC. This translates into CASSLMSSGNSYNEQFF. This chain joins TRBV7-3 and TRBJ2-1; D is ambiguous. Germline CDR1 SGHTA, CDR2 FQGTGA. CDR3 size: 17 residues. The ends were cut back, 1 base at V and 0 bases at J, with 13 bases in the middle. The whole variable domain, filled in from reference TRBV7-3 and TRBJ2-1, reads GAGVSQTPSNKVTEKGKYVELRCDPISGHTALYWYRQSLGQGPEFLIYFQGTGAADDSGLPNDRFFAVRPEGSVSTLKIQRTERGDSAVYLCASSLMSSGNSYNEQFFGPGTRLTVL.

The CDR3 sequence is CASSLQGVGQETQYF. The CDR3 region has the DNA TGTGCCAGCAGCTTACAGGGTGTGGGCCAAGAGACCCAGTACTTC. This chain joins TRBV7-9 and TRBJ2-5; possibly TRBD1 for D (5 bases). Deletions cut 2 bases from V and 1 base from J, with 11 bases between. Germline CDR1 and CDR2: SEHNR and FQNEAQ (reference sequence). The CDR3 is 15 amino acids.

CDR3 amino acids: CASSSTGVGNTIYF. The CDR3, as DNA: TGTGCCAGCAGTTCGACAGGGGTGGGAAACACCATATATTTT. This sequence joins TRBV6-5 and TRBJ1-3; 8 bases match TRBD1. Per the germline V gene, CDR1 is MNHEY and CDR2 is SVGAGI. The ends lost 4 bases at V and 4 bases at J; junction bases unmatched: 3. This CDR3 is 14 amino acids long.

Of note for this clone: The sample holds other DNA sequences that translate to the same CDR3. This chain connects TRBV11-2 to TRBJ1-1; no reliable D call. Per the germline V gene, CDR1 is SGHAT and CDR2 is FQNNGV. Trimming shortened V by 1 base and J by 5 bases, and 11 bases separated the two germline ends. CDR3 length: 14 amino acids. The CDR3, as DNA: TGTGCCAGCAGCTTAGGAGGGCGCGGGACTGAAGCTTTCTTT. It is translated as CASSLGGRGTEAFF.

This clone was counted a single time. This chain uses TRBV5-4 with TRBJ2-7, with a tentative D call TRBD1 (5 bases). This CDR3 is 14 amino acids long. Germline V CDR1 and CDR2: SGHNT, YYREEE (reference sequence). V lost 2 bases, J lost 0 bases, and 9 bases lay in between. CDR3 in amino acids: CASSLAGNSYEQYF. The CDR3 bases are TGTGCCAGCAGCTTAGCAGGGAACTCCTACGAGCAGTACTTC.

The CDR3 is CASSPGTGRETQYF. Written as DNA, the CDR3 is TGCGCCAGCAGCCCTGGGACAGGGAGAGAGACCCAGTACTTC. V gene TRBV5-1 combines with J gene TRBJ2-5, with TRBD1 identical over 9 bases. Losses at the gene ends were 4 bases for V and 4 bases for J; bases not matched to a gene: 5. The germline CDR1 and CDR2 sequences are SGHRS and YFSETQ. CDR3 length: 14 amino acids.

At least ten counts were recorded for this clone. The chain uses TRBV29-1 and TRBJ1-1, with 7 nucleotides matching TRBD1. J gave up 11 bases and V 6 bases, and 6 bases lay outside the gene matches. CDR1 is SQVTM and CDR2 is ANQGSEA in the germline V gene. The CDR3 loop spans 10 amino acids. CDR3 coding DNA: TGCAGCGTAGCGGACAGGATGGCTTTCTTT. This gives the protein CSVADRMAFF. The full variable domain, with the rest looked up from reference TRBV29-1 and TRBJ1-1, is SAVISQKPSRDICQRGTSLTIQCQVDSQVTMMFWYRQQPGQSLTLIATANQGSEATYESGFVIDKFPISRPNLTFSTLTVSNMSPEDSSIYLCSVADRMAFFGQGTRLTVV.

This chain uses TRBV28 with TRBJ1-1; D is possibly TRBD1 (6 bases). V shed 6 bases and J shed 2 bases, with 16 bases lying between them. The CDR3 sequence is 15 residues long. Germline V gives CDR1 MDHEN, CDR2 SYDVKM. The CDR3 sequence: CASSRSDRPNTEAFF. The CDR3 DNA is TGTGCCAGCAGCCGGTCCGACAGGCCAAACACTGAAGCTTTCTTT.

The rearrangement joins TRBV12-3 or TRBV12-4 to TRBJ1-4; D may be TRBD1 (6 bases). The CDR3 consists of 11 residues. Trimming took 7 bases from V and 6 from J, leaving 6 bases between them. CDR3 region: CASTGDEKLFF. DNA of the CDR3: TGTGCCAGCACAGGGGATGAAAAACTGTTTTTT.

This clone has a single count. The CDR3 DNA follows: TGTGCCATCAGTGAAGAGAGAGCGGGGGGGCGCAATGAGCAGTTCTTC. It translates to CAISEERAGGRNEQFF. This chain joins TRBV10-3 and TRBJ2-1; 10 bases match TRBD2. The V segment lost 3 bases and the J segment 6 bases; nucleotides outside the gene matches: 8. Looked up from germline, CDR1 is ENHRY and CDR2 is SYGVKD. CDR3 length: 16 amino acids.